The source of this TCR beta chain is a study of T-cell reconstitution after alpha-beta-depleted transplantation in children. Study results and limitations: Two months or so post-transplant, alpha-beta T cells reportedly derived from several hundred expanded graft clones. Surviving recipient T cells and intrathymic progenitors accounted for some patients' high TCRbeta diversity at day 60. Counts and diversity of T cells one year after transplant came mostly from newly produced T cells.

Germline V gene lookup returns CDR1 MDHEN and CDR2 SYDVKM. This CDR3 has 16 residues. V dropped 5 bases and J dropped 3 bases, with 20 bases sitting between them. As concerns this clonotype: Its antigen is still unknown.

Preparation of the TCRbeta library used unique molecular identifiers. TCRdb passed the PCR reads through MiXCR, listing each CDR3 protein once. The data show about 58,000 distinct CDR3 sequences, with less than 55% seen just once and nearly 98% held by the top ten. The rearrangement uses TRBV28 and TRBJ2-7; a weak D match, TRBD2 (6 bases). The source material was PBMCs, mostly from graft donor cells, sampled 360 days after TCRalphabeta/CD19-depleted stem cell transplant. The clonotype was recovered from a male patient between 10 and 17 years old who had a stem cell transplant for acute lymphoblastic leukemia, so the T cells may come from the graft donor. Here the CDR3 reads CASSPGTFSKHYEQYF. The CDR3 nucleotides read TGTGCCAGCAGTCCCGGGACTTTTTCGAAACACTACGAGCAGTACTTC.